Presented here are 6 T cell receptor beta chains from one specimen sequenced in a study of beta chain features in type 1 diabetes listed by TCRdb under 2018. What the work shows at the level of the full study, not this receptor alone: Type 1 diabetes patients showed a moderate but significant shortening of TCRB CDR3 length in all four CD4+ subsets.

Library generation was performed with the immunoSEQ multiplex PCR assay. All of the isolated RNA was reverse transcribed with the High Capacity cDNA Reverse Transcription Kit, so expressed TCRB transcripts were sequenced. TCRdb limited this immuneACCESS table to in-frame rearrangements with V and J called. A share of clones is missing; checked studies link under half to unresolved V genes, and the rest is unexplained. The sample has roughly 230,000 clones on record, 9.5% to 13% of them singletons. Around 0.017% of the sample comes from the top ten. No cognate antigen is known for these TCRs. Specimen: naive CD4+ T cells from blood. The cell subset or site label corresponds to: true naive CD4+ T cells. The receptor set was obtained from a man aged 30-40 years with type 1 diabetes.

V is TRBV7-2 and J is TRBJ2-6; 7 bases agree with TRBD1. This CDR3 contains 17 residues. V shed 5 bases, J shed 4 bases, and the junction held 11 bases outside the gene matches. Germline-derived CDR1 and CDR2 are SGHTA and FQGNSA. CDR3 in DNA: TGTGCCAGCAGCCCCCGTGGGACAGCCCCAGGGGCCAACGTCCTGACTTTC. Protein: CASSPRGTAPGANVLTF.

In this sample, this clone turned up a few times. V is TRBV9 and J is TRBJ2-2; 7 bases match TRBD2. Trimming at V came to 3 bases and at J to 4 bases, leaving 6 bases not matched to a gene. The length of the CDR3 is 15 residues. Germline CDR1 reads SGDLS; CDR2 reads YYNGEE. CDR3 coding DNA: TGTGCCAGCAGCGCGAGCGGGGTGAGCACCGGGGAGCTGTTTTTT. Protein product: CASSASGVSTGELFF. Full variable domain (outside the CDR3, taken from reference TRBV9 and TRBJ2-2): DSGVTQTPKHLITATGQRVTLRCSPRSGDLSVYWYQQSLDQGLQFLIQYYNGEERAKGNILERFSAQQFPDLHSELNLSSLELGDSALYFCASSASGVSTGELFFGEGSRLTVL.

This clone showed up just a few times. The V gene is TRBV30, the J gene TRBJ2-7, with 11 bases aligning to TRBD2. The ends lost 3 bases at V and 0 bases at J; junction bases unmatched: 1. The CDR3 length is 14 residues. The germline V gene has CDR1 GTSNPN and CDR2 SVGIG (reference sequence). CDR3 in amino acids: CAWRLAGASYEQYF. CDR3 coding DNA: TGTGCCTGGAGACTAGCGGGGGCCTCCTACGAGCAGTACTTC.

This clone appeared a few times. The chain combines TRBV5-5 with TRBJ1-2; no reliable D call. The CDR3 covers 15 residues. V lost 3 bases, J lost 4 bases, and 16 bases lay in between. The germline V gene has CDR1 SGHKS and CDR2 YYEKEE (reference sequence). CDR3: CASSSHTLGSYGYTF. The DNA for the CDR3 is TGTGCCAGCAGCTCGCACACTCTGGGGAGCTATGGCTACACCTTC.

V and J are TRBV6-5 and TRBJ1-4, with D maybe TRBD1 (5 bases). This CDR3 comprises 13 residues. The germline V and J ends were trimmed by 6 bases and 5 bases, with 10 bases remaining between them. CDR1 and CDR2 (germline): MNHEY, SVGAGI. Here the CDR3 DNA reads TGTGCCAGCAGGCGGGACGGGAATGAAAAACTGTTTTTT. Translated: CASRRDGNEKLFF.

This chain connects TRBV5-4 to TRBJ1-5; 7 bases line up with TRBD1. Germline V gives CDR1 SGHNT, CDR2 YYREEE (reference sequence). The junction had 12 bases not matched to a gene; V was cut back by 0 bases and J by 9 bases. The CDR3 covers 16 residues. The CDR3 coding sequence is TGTGCCAGCAGCTTGGGAGGGGGACAGCCTGGATCGCCCCAGCATTTT. The encoded protein is CASSLGGGQPGSPQHF.